This is a list of T cell receptor beta chains from one sample in a study of cytomegalovirus exposure and HLA in healthy donors. Generated by immunoSEQ multiplex PCR, the TCRdb table keeps only in-frame clones and is missing some. This sample has some 130,000 clones, with about 78% found just once. Sequencing was done on a sample of PBMCs. All receptors come from a female donor in good health and CMV-seronegative. The CDR3 runs from the conserved cysteine through the conserved F or W. A D gene is named only where the DNA matches it firmly. Size is stated for part of the rows, as once, few or many counts, or as a class when the clone is expanded.

>TRBD1|TRBJ2-7|TRBV2|.
CASSAGQGSLIEQYF
TGTGCCAGCAGTGCGGGACAGGGGAGTCTCATCGAGCAGTACTTC
>TRBD1|TRBJ1-2|TRBV7-2|.
CASTRGGTGARGGYTF
TGTGCCAGCACCCGGGGGGGCACAGGGGCACGAGGTGGCTACACCTTC
>.|TRBJ1-2|TRBV28|.
CASRVGNYGYTF
TGTGCCAGCAGGGTCGGTAACTATGGCTACACCTTC
>.|TRBJ2-1|TRBV11-2|.
CASSLEGTGWSYNEQFF
TGTGCCAGCAGCTTAGAGGGGACTGGCTGGTCCTACAATGAGCAGTTCTTC
>TRBD2|TRBJ2-7|TRBV2|few
CASESRGLAGLSYEQYF
TGTGCCAGCGAATCTCGAGGACTAGCGGGGTTATCCTACGAGCAGTACTTC
>.|TRBJ2-1|TRBV2|.
CASSPSLRTKNNEQFF
TGTGCCAGCAGTCCTTCCCTCAGGACAAAAAACAATGAGCAGTTCTTC
>.|TRBJ1-3|TRBV9|.
CASSVDSSSGNTIYF
TGTGCCAGCAGCGTAGACTCCTCCTCTGGAAACACCATATATTTT
>.|TRBJ2-3|TRBV28|.
CATQGGTDTQYF
TGTGCCACCCAGGGGGGAACAGATACGCAGTATTTT
>TRBD2|TRBJ2-1|TRBV4-3|.
CASSQVSSGAYNEQFF
TGCGCCAGCAGCCAAGTATCCAGCGGGGCATACAATGAGCAGTTCTTC
>TRBD1|TRBJ2-7|TRBV6-5|.
CASSYPGGAVHEQYF
TGTGCCAGCAGTTACCCAGGGGGCGCAGTACACGAGCAGTACTTC
>.|TRBJ2-5|TRBV6-6|few
CASFNGEQYF
TGTGCCAGCTTTAATGGGGAGCAGTACTTC
>TRBD2|TRBJ2-3|TRBV6-6|.
CASSYSGGTADTQYF
TGTGCCAGCAGTTACTCGGGAGGGACCGCAGATACGCAGTATTTT
>TRBD2|TRBJ2-3|TRBV19|few
CASSWTRETQYF
TGTGCCAGTAGTTGGACTAGGGAAACGCAGTATTTT